This is a list of T cell receptor beta chains from one sample in a study of OX40 agonist ivuxolimab in advanced cancers. Measured with immunoSEQ multiplex PCR; TCRdb has only the in-frame clones, and not every one. Here the sample spans tens of thousands of clones, roughly 91% being singletons. The material sequenced was CD4+ or CD8+ T cells sorted from blood, taken in a trial of the OX40 agonist ivuxolimab. These receptors originate from an adult with an advanced solid tumor such as melanoma, head and neck, liver or kidney cancer. Each CDR3 is given with its conserved first and last residue. D genes are given only for firm matches. Expanded clones get a size class; other rows say once, few or many, or leave the size out.

D	V	J	size	DNA	CDR3
TRBD2	TRBV7-2	TRBJ2-1	NA	TGTGCCAGCAGCTTAGAGGCGGGGGGGAACTACAATGAGCAGTTCTTC	CASSLEAGGNYNEQFF
NA	TRBV5-4	TRBJ1-5	NA	TGTGCCAGCAGCTTGGGAGGGAGCAATCAGCCCCAGCATTTT	CASSLGGSNQPQHF
TRBD1	TRBV10-3	TRBJ2-2	NA	TGTGCCATCAGTGGAGCCTTAGGACAGGGGGAGAACACCGGGGAGCTGTTTTTT	CAISGALGQGENTGELFF
TRBD1	TRBV6-5	TRBJ1-1	once	TGTGCCAGCAGACCCGGGACAGGGAGAAACACTGAAGCTTTCTTT	CASRPGTGRNTEAFF
NA	TRBV19	TRBJ1-5	NA	TGTGCCAGTAGACAGACGAATAGCAATCAGCCCCAGCATTTT	CASRQTNSNQPQHF
TRBD1	TRBV11-3	TRBJ2-7	NA	TGTGCCAGCAGCTTAGTGGGACAGGAGAACTACGAGCAGTACTTC	CASSLVGQENYEQYF
TRBD1	TRBV27	TRBJ1-5	NA	TGTGCCAGCAGTTCGGGACAGGGGGTCGGGCAGCCCCAGCATTTT	CASSSGQGVGQPQHF
NA	TRBV7-2	TRBJ2-2	NA	TGTGCCAGCAGCACCCCGAAGATAGGCGGGGAGCTGTTTTTT	CASSTPKIGGELFF
TRBD1	TRBV6-6	TRBJ1-4	NA	TGTGCGACAGGGGCGGCAGAAAAACTGTTTTTT	CATGAAEKLFF
NA	TRBV30	TRBJ1-2	NA	TGTGCCTGGACAGGGGAAATGTATGGCTACACCTTC	CAWTGEMYGYTF
NA	TRBV6-6	TRBJ1-2	NA	TGTGCCAGCGATGTCCCGGGGCGCTATGGCTACACCTTC	CASDVPGRYGYTF
NA	TRBV6-1	TRBJ1-2	NA	TGTGCCAGCAGTAAATGGGGAGGACCGAACAACACCTTC	CASSKWGGPNNTF
TRBD1	TRBV6-5	TRBJ2-7	NA	TGTGCCAGCAGGGTGGGACAGGGGGCGTACGAGCAGTACTTC	CASRVGQGAYEQYF
NA	TRBV30	TRBJ1-1	NA	TGTGCCTGGAGTATAAGGTACGACACTGAAGCTTTCTTT	CAWSIRYDTEAFF
TRBD2	TRBV29-1	TRBJ2-5	few	TGCAGCGTAGACTACGGGACTAAAGAGACCCAGTACTTC	CSVDYGTKETQYF
TRBD2	TRBV7-6	TRBJ2-3	NA	TGTGCCAGCAGCTTTAACGGGGGGGAGAGGACAGATACGCAGTATTTT	CASSFNGGERTDTQYF
NA	TRBV28	TRBJ2-3	NA	TGTGCCAGCAGCCCTGAGGGATGGGGCACAGATACGCAGTATTTT	CASSPEGWGTDTQYF
TRBD2	TRBV28	TRBJ2-5	NA	TGTGCCAGCAGCCGCCTGGGGGCGGGGGGGCCATGGGAGACCCAGTACTTC	CASSRLGAGGPWETQYF
TRBD2	TRBV11-3	TRBJ2-3	NA	TGTGCCAGCAGCTTAGGAGCGGGGGAAAACACAGATACGCAGTATTTT	CASSLGAGENTDTQYF
TRBD1	TRBV4-1	TRBJ1-5	NA	TGCGCCAGCAGCCAGGAGACAGGGAATCAGCCCCAGCATTTT	CASSQETGNQPQHF
TRBD1	TRBV25-1	TRBJ1-2	NA	TGTGCCAGCAGTGATCCGACCAGGGGGCAACGCTACACCTTC	CASSDPTRGQRYTF
NA	TRBV5-1	TRBJ2-5	NA	TGCGCCAGCAGCTTGTTCGTACAAGAGACCCAGTACTTC	CASSLFVQETQYF
TRBD2	TRBV10-3	TRBJ2-1	once	TGTGCCATCTCTTCCAGCGGGGGGGCGAATGAGCAGTTCTTC	CAISSSGGANEQFF
NA	TRBV7-2	TRBJ2-1	NA	TGTGCCAGCAGCTTAGTCCTAATCAATGAGCAGTTCTTC	CASSLVLINEQFF
NA	TRBV29-1	TRBJ2-5	NA	TGCAGCGTTCCACCAATGGCCCAAGAGACCCAGTACTTC	CSVPPMAQETQYF
NA	TRBV28	TRBJ2-3	NA	TGTGCCAGCAGACTACGGTCCGTGGTATATACGCAGTATTTT	CASRLRSVVYTQYF
NA	TRBV6-5	TRBJ2-1	NA	TGTGCCACCTCTACCATTTACGGTGAGCAGTTCTTC	CATSTIYGEQFF
NA	TRBV10-1	TRBJ1-1	NA	TGCGCCAGCAGTCAACAGGGTTGGACTGAAGCTTTCTTT	CASSQQGWTEAFF
NA	TRBV27	TRBJ2-5	NA	TGTGCCAGCAGTTCCGTCCGGACCTCCGGGGGGACCCAGTACTTC	CASSSVRTSGGTQYF
NA	TRBV5-1	TRBJ2-2	NA	TGCGCCAGCAGCCTACGGGAGGGGGCCGATACCGGGGAGCTGTTTTTT	CASSLREGADTGELFF
TRBD1	TRBV28	TRBJ1-5	NA	TGTGCCAGCAGGGGGGGACAGGGTAGGGGTCAGCCCCAGCATTTT	CASRGGQGRGQPQHF
NA	TRBV25-1	TRBJ1-1	NA	TGTGCCAGCAGTGAATTAGGAGGGAACACTGAAGCTTTCTTT	CASSELGGNTEAFF
NA	TRBV5-5	TRBJ1-1	NA	TGTGCCAGCAGCCTCGGACAGTCCATGAACACTGAAGCTTTCTTT	CASSLGQSMNTEAFF
NA	TRBV4-2	TRBJ2-7	NA	TGTGCCAGCAGCCGGACCTGGGACGAGCAGTACTTC	CASSRTWDEQYF
NA	TRBV5-6	TRBJ1-1	NA	TGTGCCAGCACCCAGCGGACGGTCATGAACACTGAAGCTTTCTTT	CASTQRTVMNTEAFF
TRBD1	TRBV5-4	TRBJ1-2	NA	TGTGCCAGCAGCCCGATGGGACAGGGGGGATATGGCTACACCTTC	CASSPMGQGGYGYTF
TRBD1	TRBV7-9	TRBJ1-1	NA	TGTGCCAGCAGCGCCCGACAGGGGTCTCCGAACACTGAAGCTTTCTTT	CASSARQGSPNTEAFF
TRBD2	TRBV2	TRBJ2-3	few	TGTGCCAGCAGTGCCCGACTAGCGTGGGGGACCAGAGATACGCAGTATTTT	CASSARLAWGTRDTQYF
TRBD1	TRBV10-3	TRBJ1-5	NA	TGTGCCATCAGCAGGGACAGGGAAAATCAGCCCCAGCATTTT	CAISRDRENQPQHF
TRBD2	TRBV2	TRBJ2-5	once	TGTGCCAGCAGGGAGTGGGGACTAGCGGAAGAGACCCAGTACTTC	CASREWGLAEETQYF
TRBD1	TRBV18	TRBJ2-1	NA	TGTGCCAGCTCATTCGGACAGGGCAGCTCCTACAATGAGCAGTTCTTC	CASSFGQGSSYNEQFF
TRBD1	TRBV5-6	TRBJ1-1	few	TGTGCCAGCAGCTTGGTACCGGGACAGAGTGAAGCTTTCTTT	CASSLVPGQSEAFF
NA	TRBV28	TRBJ1-1	once	TGTGCCAGCAGTTTGGACGGGAACACTGAAGCTTTCTTT	CASSLDGNTEAFF
NA	TRBV25-1	TRBJ2-2	NA	TGTGCCAGCAGTTACGGGAACGCCGGGGAGCTGTTTTTT	CASSYGNAGELFF